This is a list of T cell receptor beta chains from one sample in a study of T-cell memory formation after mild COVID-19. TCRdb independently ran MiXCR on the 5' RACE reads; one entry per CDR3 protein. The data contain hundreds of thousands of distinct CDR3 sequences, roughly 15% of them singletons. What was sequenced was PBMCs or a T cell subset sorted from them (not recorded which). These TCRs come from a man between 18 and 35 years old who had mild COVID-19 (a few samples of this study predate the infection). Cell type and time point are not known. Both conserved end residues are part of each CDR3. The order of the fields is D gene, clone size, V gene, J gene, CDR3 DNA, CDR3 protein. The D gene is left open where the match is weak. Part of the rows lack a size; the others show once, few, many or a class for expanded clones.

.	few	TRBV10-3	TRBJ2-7	TGTGCCACCAGGGACACTTCCGAGCAGTACTTC	CATRDTSEQYF
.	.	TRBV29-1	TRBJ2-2	TGCAGCGTCTCCGGGACATTTAACACCGGGGAGCTGTTTTTT	CSVSGTFNTGELFF
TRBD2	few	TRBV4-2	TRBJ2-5	TGTGCCAGCAGCCAAGGGACTAGCGGGGGGGCACGAGAGACCCAGTACTTC	CASSQGTSGGARETQYF
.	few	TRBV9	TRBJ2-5	TGTGCCAGCAGCGTAGCTCCCACCAGCGGGGAGACCCAGTACTTC	CASSVAPTSGETQYF
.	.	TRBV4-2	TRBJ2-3	TGTGCCAGCAGCCAAGTACCAGGGTCAGGAGATACGCAGTATTTT	CASSQVPGSGDTQYF
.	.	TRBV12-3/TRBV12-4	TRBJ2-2	TGTGCCAGCAGTTTAAGGTCTCCTAGTACCGGGGAGCTGTTTTTT	CASSLRSPSTGELFF
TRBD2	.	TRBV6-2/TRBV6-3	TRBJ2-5	TGTGCCAGCAGGCGTAGACTAGCGGGGGGCCAACCGGAGACCCAGTACTTC	CASRRRLAGGQPETQYF
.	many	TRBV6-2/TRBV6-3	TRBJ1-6	TGTGCCAGCAGTTATACAGGGCGCAATTCACCCCTCCACTTT	CASSYTGRNSPLHF
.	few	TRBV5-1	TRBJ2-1	TGCGCCAGCAGCTTGGGCGCGCTAGCGCCTTACAATGAGCAGTTCTTC	CASSLGALAPYNEQFF
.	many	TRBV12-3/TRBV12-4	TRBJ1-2	TGTGCCAGCACCTGGACAGCAAACTATGGCTACACCTTC	CASTWTANYGYTF
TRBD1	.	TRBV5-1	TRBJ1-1	TGCGCCAGCAGCTTGCGAGGGACAGGCGGCACGGGGGCTTTCTTT	CASSLRGTGGTGAFF
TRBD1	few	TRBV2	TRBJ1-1	TGTGCCAGCAGTGACAGGGGGGTTCGCACTGAAGCTTTCTTT	CASSDRGVRTEAFF
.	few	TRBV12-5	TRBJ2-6	TGTGCTAGTGGTTTGAGCCCCCTCAGGCCTGGGGCCAACGTCCTGACTTTC	CASGLSPLRPGANVLTF
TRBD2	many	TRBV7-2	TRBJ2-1	TGTGCCAGCAGCGAACTCCCCGGGCTAGCGGGGGGGGATGAGCAGTTCTTC	CASSELPGLAGGDEQFF
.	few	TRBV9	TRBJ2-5	TGTGCCAGCCAACCCGGCCTAGCGAAAGAGACCCAGTACTTC	CASQPGLAKETQYF
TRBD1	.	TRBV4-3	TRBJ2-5	TGCGCCAGCAGCCCAGCCTCGGACAGGTGGGAGACCCAGTACTTC	CASSPASDRWETQYF
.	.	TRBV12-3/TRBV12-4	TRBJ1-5	TGTGCCAGCAGTTTCGCAGGGTCTAGTCAGCCCCAGCATTTT	CASSFAGSSQPQHF
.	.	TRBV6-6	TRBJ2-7	TGTGCCAGCAGTTCTCCCGAGCAACAGGGCGCCTACGAGCAGTACTTC	CASSSPEQQGAYEQYF
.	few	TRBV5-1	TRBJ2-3	TGCGCCAGCAGCCTCAGGGACCGGGGCACAGATACGCAGTATTTT	CASSLRDRGTDTQYF
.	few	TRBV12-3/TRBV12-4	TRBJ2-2	TGTGCCAGGGACCGCGGGACAGAGCTATGGGGGGTCGGGGAGCTGTTTTTT	CARDRGTELWGVGELFF
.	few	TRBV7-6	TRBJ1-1	TGTGCCAGCAGCGCTACCGGTAGCACTGAAGCTTTCTTT	CASSATGSTEAFF
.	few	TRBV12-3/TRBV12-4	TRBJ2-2	TGTGCCAGCAGTCCCAAGGGCAGGAACACCGGGGAGCTGTTTTTT	CASSPKGRNTGELFF
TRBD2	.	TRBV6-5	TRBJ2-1	TGTGCCAGCAGTTACTCGTGGCTAGCGGGGGGGCTCTCCTACAATGAGCAGTTCTTC	CASSYSWLAGGLSYNEQFF
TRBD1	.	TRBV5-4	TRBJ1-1	TGTGCCAGCAGCTGGGGACAGGGGGGCAGGATGCCTGAAGCTTTCTTT	CASSWGQGGRMPEAFF
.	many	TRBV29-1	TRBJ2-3	TGCAGCGTATACAGGGCTTTCACAGATACGCAGTATTTT	CSVYRAFTDTQYF
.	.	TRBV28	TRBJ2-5	TGTGCCAGCAAGGTGGGCGGGAACGAACCAGAGACCCAGTACTTC	CASKVGGNEPETQYF
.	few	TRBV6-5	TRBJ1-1	TGTGCCACCAGAAAAACAGGTAACACTGAAGCTTTCTTT	CATRKTGNTEAFF
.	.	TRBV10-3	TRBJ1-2	TGTGCCATCAGTGGTGGAGGAGGTAAAGGGAACTATGGCTACACCTTC	CAISGGGGKGNYGYTF
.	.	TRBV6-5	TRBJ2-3	TGTGCCAGCAGCCACAAGGGTGGATCGTTCCCAGATACGCAGTATTTT	CASSHKGGSFPDTQYF
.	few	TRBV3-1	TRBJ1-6	TGTGCCAGCAGCCGCGGCACGGGGGTTCGTAATTCACCCCTCCACTTT	CASSRGTGVRNSPLHF
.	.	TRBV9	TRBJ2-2	TGTGCCAGCAGCGTAGGGCCCGTCGTCGGGGAGCTGTTTTTT	CASSVGPVVGELFF
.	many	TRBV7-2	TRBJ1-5	TGTGCCAGCAGCTTACGACTCAGGGGAGACCAGCCCCAGCATTTT	CASSLRLRGDQPQHF
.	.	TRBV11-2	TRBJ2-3	TGTGCCAGCAGCTTTTCCTATGCAGATACGCAGTATTTT	CASSFSYADTQYF
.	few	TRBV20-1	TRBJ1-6	TGCAGTGCTTCGGGCGACGGCGGTTCACCCCTCCACTTT	CSASGDGGSPLHF
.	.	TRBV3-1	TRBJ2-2	TGTGCCAGCAGCCAAGCGGCGGGAACTACCGGGGAGCTGTTTTTT	CASSQAAGTTGELFF
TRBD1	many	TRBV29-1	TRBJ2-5	TGCAGCGTTGGGACAGGGGGCGAGACCCAGTACTTC	CSVGTGGETQYF